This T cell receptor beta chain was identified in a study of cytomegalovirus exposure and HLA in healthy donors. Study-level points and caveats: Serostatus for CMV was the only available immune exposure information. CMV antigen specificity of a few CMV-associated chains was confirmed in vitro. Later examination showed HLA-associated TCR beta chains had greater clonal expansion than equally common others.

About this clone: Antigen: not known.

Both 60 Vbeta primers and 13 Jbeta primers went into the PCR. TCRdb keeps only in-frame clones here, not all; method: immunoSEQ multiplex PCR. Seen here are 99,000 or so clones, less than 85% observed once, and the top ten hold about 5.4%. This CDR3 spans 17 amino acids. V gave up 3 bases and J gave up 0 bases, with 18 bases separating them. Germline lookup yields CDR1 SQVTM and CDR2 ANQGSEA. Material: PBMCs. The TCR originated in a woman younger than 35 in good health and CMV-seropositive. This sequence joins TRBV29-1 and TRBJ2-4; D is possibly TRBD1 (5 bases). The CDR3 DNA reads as TGCAGCGTTGACACAGGAACTGGTACTCTAGCCAAAAACATTCAGTACTTC. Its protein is CSVDTGTGTLAKNIQYF.